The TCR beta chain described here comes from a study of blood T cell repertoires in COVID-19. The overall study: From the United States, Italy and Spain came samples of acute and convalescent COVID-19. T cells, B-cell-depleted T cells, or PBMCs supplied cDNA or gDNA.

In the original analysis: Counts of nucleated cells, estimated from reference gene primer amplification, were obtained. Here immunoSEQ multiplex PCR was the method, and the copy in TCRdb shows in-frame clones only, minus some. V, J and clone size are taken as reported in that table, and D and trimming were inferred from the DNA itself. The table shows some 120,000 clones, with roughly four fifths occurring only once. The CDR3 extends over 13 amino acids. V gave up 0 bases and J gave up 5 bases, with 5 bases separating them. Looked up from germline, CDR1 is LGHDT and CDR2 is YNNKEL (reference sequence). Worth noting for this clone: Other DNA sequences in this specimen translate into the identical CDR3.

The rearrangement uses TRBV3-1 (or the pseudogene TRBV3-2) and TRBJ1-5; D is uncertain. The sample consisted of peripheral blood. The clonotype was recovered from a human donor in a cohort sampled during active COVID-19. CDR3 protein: CASSQDRDQPQHF. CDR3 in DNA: TGTGCCAGCAGCCAAGATCGTGATCAGCCCCAGCATTTT.